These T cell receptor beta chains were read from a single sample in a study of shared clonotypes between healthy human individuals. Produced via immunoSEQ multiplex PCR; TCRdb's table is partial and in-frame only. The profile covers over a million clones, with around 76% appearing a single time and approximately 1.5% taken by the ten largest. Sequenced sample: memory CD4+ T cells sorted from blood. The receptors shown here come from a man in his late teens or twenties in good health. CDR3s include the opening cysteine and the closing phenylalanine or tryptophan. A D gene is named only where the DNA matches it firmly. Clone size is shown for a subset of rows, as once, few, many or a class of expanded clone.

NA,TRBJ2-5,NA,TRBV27,CASSSLLPETQYF,TGTGCCAGCAGTTCGCTCCTTCCAGAGACCCAGTACTTC
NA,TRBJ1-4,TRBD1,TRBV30,CAWRDRESTNEKLFF,TGTGCCTGGAGGGACAGGGAATCAACTAATGAAAAACTGTTTTTT
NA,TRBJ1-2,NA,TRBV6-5,CASTSRGGSGYTF,TGTGCCAGCACCTCACGGGGGGGCTCTGGCTACACCTTC
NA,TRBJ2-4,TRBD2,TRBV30,CAWSVGTSGSLVIQYF,TGTGCCTGGAGCGTCGGGACTAGCGGGAGCCTGGTCATTCAGTACTTC
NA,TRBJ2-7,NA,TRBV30,CAWSVGPHGRKQYF,TGTGCCTGGAGTGTGGGCCCACATGGAAGGAAGCAGTACTTC
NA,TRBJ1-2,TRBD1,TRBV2,CASSVGQGSYNGYTF,TGTGCCAGCAGCGTGGGACAGGGGAGTTATAATGGCTACACCTTC
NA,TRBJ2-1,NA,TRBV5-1,CASSLAGVEGEQFF,TGCGCCAGCAGCTTGGCAGGGGTGGAGGGTGAGCAGTTCTTC
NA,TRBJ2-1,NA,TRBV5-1,CASGHGEHEQFF,TGCGCCAGCGGCCACGGGGAGCATGAGCAGTTCTTC
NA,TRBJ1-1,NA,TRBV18,CASSQKQGNTEAFF,TGTGCCAGCTCACAAAAACAGGGGAACACTGAAGCTTTCTTT
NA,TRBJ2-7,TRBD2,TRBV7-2,CASSLGLAGRNSYEQYF,TGTGCCAGCAGCTTGGGACTAGCGGGGAGAAACTCCTACGAGCAGTACTTC
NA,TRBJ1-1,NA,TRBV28,CASQSVRTEAFF,TGTGCCTCCCAGTCGGTGAGGACTGAAGCTTTCTTT
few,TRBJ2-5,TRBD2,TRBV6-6,CASSYWGEGETQYF,TGTGCCAGCAGTTATTGGGGGGAGGGGGAGACCCAGTACTTC
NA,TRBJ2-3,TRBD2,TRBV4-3,CASSRERGSTDTQYF,TGCGCCAGCAGCCGAGAGCGGGGCTCAACAGATACGCAGTATTTT
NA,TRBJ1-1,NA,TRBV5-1,CASSSGGSTEAFF,TGCGCCAGCAGCTCCGGGGGGAGCACTGAAGCTTTCTTT
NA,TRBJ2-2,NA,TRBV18,CASSLLGSTGELFF,TGTGCCAGCTCACTACTAGGGAGCACCGGGGAGCTGTTTTTT
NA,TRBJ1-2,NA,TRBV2,CASTRERESYGYTF,TGTGCCAGCACCCGGGAGCGGGAGAGCTATGGCTACACCTTC
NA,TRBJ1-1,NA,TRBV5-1,CASSLVPPNTEAFF,TGCGCCAGCAGCTTGGTCCCCCCGAACACTGAAGCTTTCTTT
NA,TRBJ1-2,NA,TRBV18,CASSPLSDPAYGYTF,TGTGCCAGCTCACCCCTTTCGGACCCCGCTTATGGCTACACCTTC
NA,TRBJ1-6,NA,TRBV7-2,CASSLEGPYNSPLHF,TGTGCCAGCAGCTTAGAGGGACCCTATAATTCACCCCTCCACTTT
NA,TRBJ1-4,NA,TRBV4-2,CASSQDGKLFF,TGTGCCAGCAGCCAAGATGGCAAACTGTTTTTT
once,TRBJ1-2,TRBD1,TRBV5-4,CASRLQGAQGYTF,TGTGCCAGCAGACTGCAGGGGGCGCAGGGCTACACCTTC
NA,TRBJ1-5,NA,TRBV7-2,CASSLVGTRFGNQPQHF,TGTGCCAGCAGCTTAGTTGGGACGAGATTCGGCAATCAGCCCCAGCATTTT
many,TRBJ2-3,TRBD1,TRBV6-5,CASTYTGGGDTQYF,TGTGCCAGCACCTACACAGGGGGCGGCGATACGCAGTATTTT
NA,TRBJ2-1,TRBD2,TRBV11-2,CASSLDPPTSGSWEQFF,TGTGCCAGCAGCTTAGATCCGCCTACTAGCGGGAGCTGGGAGCAGTTCTTC
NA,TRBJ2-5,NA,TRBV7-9,CASSPPLTLGIQETQYF,TGTGCCAGCAGCCCACCTCTAACTCTCGGGATCCAAGAGACCCAGTACTTC
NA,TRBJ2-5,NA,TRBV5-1,CASSLRDGQETQYF,TGCGCCAGCAGCCTCCGGGACGGACAAGAGACCCAGTACTTC
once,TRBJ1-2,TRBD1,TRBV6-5,CASSYADQGVTYGYTF,TGTGCCAGCAGTTATGCGGACCAGGGGGTGACGTATGGCTACACCTTC
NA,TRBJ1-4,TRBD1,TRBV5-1,CASSLGTGVGEKLFF,TGCGCCAGCAGCTTGGGGACAGGGGTTGGGGAAAAACTGTTTTTT
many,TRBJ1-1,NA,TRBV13,CASSLGAVLMNTEAFF,TGTGCCAGCAGCTTAGGGGCAGTTTTGATGAACACTGAAGCTTTCTTT
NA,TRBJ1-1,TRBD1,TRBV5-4,CASSRGGQGAFTEAFF,TGTGCCAGCAGCCGGGGTGGACAGGGGGCTTTCACTGAAGCTTTCTTT
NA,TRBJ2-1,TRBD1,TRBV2,CASSRGQGSNEQFF,TGTGCCAGCAGTCGGGGACAGGGATCCAATGAGCAGTTCTTC
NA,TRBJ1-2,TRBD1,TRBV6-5,CASSSGQGSYGYTF,TGTGCCAGCAGCTCGGGACAGGGATCCTATGGCTACACCTTC
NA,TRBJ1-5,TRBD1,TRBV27,CASRLQQGARQPQHF,TGTGCCAGCAGACTTCAACAGGGGGCGCGTCAGCCCCAGCATTTT
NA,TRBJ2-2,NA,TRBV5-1,CASSLEGRETGELFF,TGCGCCAGCAGCTTGGAGGGGCGAGAGACCGGGGAGCTGTTTTTT
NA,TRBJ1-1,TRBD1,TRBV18,CASSPQGAKSEAFF,TGTGCCAGCTCACCACAGGGGGCCAAATCTGAAGCTTTCTTT
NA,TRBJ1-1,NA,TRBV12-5,CASGRPAGTLNTEAFF,TGTGCTAGTGGTAGACCAGCCGGGACCTTAAACACTGAAGCTTTCTTT
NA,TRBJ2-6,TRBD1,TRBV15,CATSRDRSSGANVLTF,TGTGCCACCAGCAGGGACAGGAGCTCTGGGGCCAACGTCCTGACTTTC
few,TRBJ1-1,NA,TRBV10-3,CAISESLAKNLEAFF,TGTGCCATCAGTGAGTCCCTCGCGAAAAACCTTGAAGCTTTCTTT
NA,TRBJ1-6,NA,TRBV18,CASSRLVGYNSPLHF,TGTGCCAGCTCACGCCTGGTCGGCTATAATTCACCCCTCCACTTT
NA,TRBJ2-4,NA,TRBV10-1,CASSESTGTRNIQYF,TGCGCCAGCAGTGAGTCGACGGGAACAAGAAACATTCAGTACTTC
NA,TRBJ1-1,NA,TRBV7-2,CASSLYRGLSSEAFF,TGTGCCAGCAGCTTATATCGGGGCCTAAGTTCGGAAGCTTTCTTT
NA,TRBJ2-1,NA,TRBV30,CAWSPRVADYNEQFF,TGTGCCTGGAGTCCCCGAGTAGCGGATTACAATGAGCAGTTCTTC
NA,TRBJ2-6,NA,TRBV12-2,CASRLTGASGANVLTF,TGTGCAAGTCGCTTGACAGGGGCTTCTGGGGCCAACGTCCTGACTTTC
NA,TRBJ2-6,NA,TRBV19,CASRRPTGRTGANVLTF,TGTGCCAGTCGTAGGCCCACGGGCCGTACTGGGGCCAACGTCCTGACTTTC
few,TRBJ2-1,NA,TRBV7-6,CASSWGPDNEQFF,TGTGCCAGCAGCTGGGGACCTGACAATGAGCAGTTCTTC
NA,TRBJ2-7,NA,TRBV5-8,CASSVLVYEQYF,TGTGCCAGCAGCGTTTTGGTCTACGAGCAGTACTTC
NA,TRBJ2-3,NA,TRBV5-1,CASSFGGEDTQYF,TGCGCCAGCAGCTTTGGCGGGGAAGATACGCAGTATTTT